This T cell receptor beta chain was identified in a study of blood T cell repertoires in COVID-19. This CDR3 is built from 15 residues. Germline trimming cut 1 base from V and 1 base from J; bases unmatched to any gene: 4. The germline V gene encodes CDR1 SGHNT and CDR2 YYREEE (reference sequence). Sequencing used immunoSEQ multiplex PCR; TCRdb keeps in-frame clones, though not all of them. The table records 200,000 or so clones, 70% to 90% of them present only once. Recovered participants had two consecutive negative NP/OP PCR tests, healthcare professional clearance, or symptom resolution. The chain employs TRBV5-4 and TRBJ1-1; 7 nucleotides agree with TRBD1. Sequenced: PBMCs or T cells enriched from blood (not recorded which). The TCR was taken from a woman younger than 35 who had recovered from COVID-19. CDR3 coding DNA: TGTGCCAGCAGCTTGCCGGGACAGTCGAACACTGAAGCTTTCTTT. Its translation: CASSLPGQSNTEAFF.